This TCR delta chain was sequenced during a study of γδ T cells in repeated Plasmodium falciparum infection. Across the study: Malaria-naive adults were infected with P. falciparum NF54 four times over roughly 640 days.

A few counts support this clone. The translation of this DNA and the TCRdb protein of a much larger clone differ at residue 5, probably owing to a read error; the protein shown here is translated from the DNA. TCRdb reran clone calling via CATT on the multiplex PCR reads. The profile shows roughly 93,000 delta-chain clones, roughly 1.4% of them singletons. Germline V gene lookup returns CDR1 TSWWSYY and CDR2 QGS. This CDR3 contains 17 residues. Trimming cost V 8 bases and J 9 bases; bases outside gene matches: 23. Flow sorting of PBMC yielded separate Vgamma9/Vdelta2+ and Vdelta2-negative gammadelta T cell populations for bulk repertoire analysis.

The sequence was collected from a pool of human donors (malaria-infected and uninfected, not separated). The genes are TRDV1 and TRDJ1; 8 nucleotides agree with TRDD3. In the absence of a J gene in TCRdb, the DNA was matched to germline to assign it here. The specimen was gamma-delta T cells from blood. The CDR3 DNA reads as TGTGCTCTTCGGGGTTATTCTTCTTACTGGGGGGTCCGGCAACTCATCTTT. Residues: CALRGYSSYWGVRQLIF.